This TCR beta chain emerged from a study of blood T cell repertoires in COVID-19. The method was immunoSEQ multiplex PCR; TCRdb's version includes in-frame clones alone and lacks a portion of them. The sample holds 310,000 or so clones, more than 80% seen once. The junction had 12 bases not matched to a gene; V was cut back by 3 bases and J by 2 bases. CDR1 and CDR2 from the germline V gene are SGHDT and YYEEEE. This CDR3 comprises 18 residues. The source is a woman aged 25-40 years who had recovered from COVID-19. V usage is TRBV5-6 and J usage is TRBJ1-1, with TRBD1 identical over 11 bases. The specimen sequenced was PBMCs or T cells enriched from blood (not recorded which). The CDR3 DNA reads TGTGCCAGCAGCTGGGCCCTCGGGACAGGGGGGATCAACACTGAAGCTTTCTTT. Amino acids: CASSWALGTGGINTEAFF.